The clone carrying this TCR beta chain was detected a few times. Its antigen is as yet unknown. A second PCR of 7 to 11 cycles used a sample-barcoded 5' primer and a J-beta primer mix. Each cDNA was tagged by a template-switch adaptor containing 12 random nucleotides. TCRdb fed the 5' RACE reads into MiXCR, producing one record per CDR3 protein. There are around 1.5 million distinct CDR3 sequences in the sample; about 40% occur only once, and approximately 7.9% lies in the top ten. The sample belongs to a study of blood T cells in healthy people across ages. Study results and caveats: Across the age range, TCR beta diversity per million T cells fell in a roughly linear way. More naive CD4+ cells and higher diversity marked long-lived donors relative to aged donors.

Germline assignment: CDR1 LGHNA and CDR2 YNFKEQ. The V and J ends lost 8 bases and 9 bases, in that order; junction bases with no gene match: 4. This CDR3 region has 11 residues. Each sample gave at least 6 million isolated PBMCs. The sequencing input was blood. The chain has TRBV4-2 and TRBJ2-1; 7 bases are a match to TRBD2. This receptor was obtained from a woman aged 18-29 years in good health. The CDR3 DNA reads TGTGCCAGCGAAACGGGGGGTGAGCAGTTCTTC. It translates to CASETGGEQFF.